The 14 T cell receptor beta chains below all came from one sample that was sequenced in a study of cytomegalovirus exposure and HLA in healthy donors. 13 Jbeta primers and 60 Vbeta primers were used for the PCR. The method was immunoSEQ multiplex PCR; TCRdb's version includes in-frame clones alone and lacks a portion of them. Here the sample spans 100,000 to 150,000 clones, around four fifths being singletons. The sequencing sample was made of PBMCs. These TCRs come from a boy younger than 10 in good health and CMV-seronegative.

CDR3 protein: CASSTGVQGSYGYTF. The CDR3 DNA follows: TGCGCCAGCAGCACGGGGGTGCAAGGAAGCTATGGCTACACCTTC. The rearrangement links TRBV5-1 to TRBJ1-2, with D possibly being TRBD1 (5 bases). The V end was cut by 4 bases, the J end by 4 bases, with 17 bases between. The CDR3 is 15 amino acids. Germline CDR1 and CDR2: SGHRS and YFSETQ.

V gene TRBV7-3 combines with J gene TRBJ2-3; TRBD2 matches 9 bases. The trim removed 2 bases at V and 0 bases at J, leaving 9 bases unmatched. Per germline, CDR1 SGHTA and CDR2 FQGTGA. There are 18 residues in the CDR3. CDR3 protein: CASSLVSSGGISTDTQYF. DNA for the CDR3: TGTGCCAGCAGCTTAGTATCCAGCGGGGGGATTAGCACAGATACGCAGTATTTT.

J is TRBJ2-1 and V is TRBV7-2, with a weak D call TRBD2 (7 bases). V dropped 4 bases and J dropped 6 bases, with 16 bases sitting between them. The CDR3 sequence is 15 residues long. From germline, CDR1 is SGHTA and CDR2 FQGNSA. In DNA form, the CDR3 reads TGTGCCAGCAGCTACTGGAGGGGGGGTACCAATGAGCAGTTCTTC. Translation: CASSYWRGGTNEQFF.

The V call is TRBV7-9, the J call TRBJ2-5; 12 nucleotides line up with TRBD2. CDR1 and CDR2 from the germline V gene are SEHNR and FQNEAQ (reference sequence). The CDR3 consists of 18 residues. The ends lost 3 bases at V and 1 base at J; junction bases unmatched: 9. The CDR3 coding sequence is TGTGCCAGCAGCTTGGGGCTAGCGGGGGGGCCTTCCCAAGAGACCCAGTACTTC. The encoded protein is CASSLGLAGGPSQETQYF.

CDR3 DNA sequence: TGCGCCAGCAGCAAGACAGGGTTGGAGACCCAGTACTTC. Translated: CASSKTGLETQYF. This chain joins TRBV5-1 and TRBJ2-5, with 7 bases that match TRBD1. V lost 4 bases and J lost 5; bases outside the gene matches: 5. Germline V gene sequence: CDR1 SGHRS, CDR2 YFSETQ. This CDR3 spans 13 amino acids.

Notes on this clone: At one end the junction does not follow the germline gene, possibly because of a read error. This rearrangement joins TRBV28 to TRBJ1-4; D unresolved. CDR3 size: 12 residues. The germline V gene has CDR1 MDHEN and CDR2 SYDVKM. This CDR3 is CASSSSTPPGHF. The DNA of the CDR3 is TGTGCCAGCAGTTCATCTACTCCCCCCGGTCATTTT.

For the CDR3, the DNA is TGCGCCAGCAGCTTGGTTTCCCGGACTAGCGGGTCCGGGGAGCAGTACTTC. The encoded protein is CASSLVSRTSGSGEQYF. The V and J genes are TRBV5-1 and TRBJ2-7; 11 positions agree with TRBD2. Germline V gene sequence: CDR1 SGHRS, CDR2 YFSETQ. The CDR3 covers 17 residues. The V gene end was trimmed by 0 bases and the J gene end by 7 bases; junction bases not matched to a gene: 12.

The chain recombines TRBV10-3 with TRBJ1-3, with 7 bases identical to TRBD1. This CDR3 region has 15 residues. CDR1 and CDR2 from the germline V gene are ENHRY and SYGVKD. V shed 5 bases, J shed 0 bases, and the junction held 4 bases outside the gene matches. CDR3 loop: CAISQGVDSGNTIYF. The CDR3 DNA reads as TGTGCCATCAGTCAGGGGGTCGACTCTGGAAACACCATATATTTT.

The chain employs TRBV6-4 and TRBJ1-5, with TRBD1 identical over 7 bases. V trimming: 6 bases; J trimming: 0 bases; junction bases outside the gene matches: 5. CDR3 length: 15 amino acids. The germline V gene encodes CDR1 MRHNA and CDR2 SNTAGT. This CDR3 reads CASRGQIYSNQPQHF. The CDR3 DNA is TGTGCCAGCAGGGGACAGATCTATAGCAATCAGCCCCAGCATTTT.

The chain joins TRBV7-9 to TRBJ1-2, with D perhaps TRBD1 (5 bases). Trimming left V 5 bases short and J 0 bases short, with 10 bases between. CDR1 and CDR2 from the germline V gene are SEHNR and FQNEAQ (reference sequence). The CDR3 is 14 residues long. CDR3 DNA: TGTGCCAGCAGCAGGGGTGAAGCTAACTATGGCTACACCTTC. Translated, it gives CASSRGEANYGYTF.

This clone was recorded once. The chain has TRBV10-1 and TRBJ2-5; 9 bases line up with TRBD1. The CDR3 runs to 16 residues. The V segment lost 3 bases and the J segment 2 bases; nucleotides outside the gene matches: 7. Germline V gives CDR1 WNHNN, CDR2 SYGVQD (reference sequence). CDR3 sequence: CASSEYRGRRQETQYF. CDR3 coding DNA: TGCGCCAGCAGTGAATACAGGGGGCGTCGGCAAGAGACCCAGTACTTC.

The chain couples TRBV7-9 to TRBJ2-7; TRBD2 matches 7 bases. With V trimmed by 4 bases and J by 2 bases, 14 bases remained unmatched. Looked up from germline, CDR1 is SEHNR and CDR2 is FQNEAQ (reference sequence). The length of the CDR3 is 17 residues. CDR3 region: CASSSSGEGNWAYEQYF. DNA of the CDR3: TGTGCCAGCAGCTCATCGGGGGAGGGGAATTGGGCCTACGAGCAGTACTTC.

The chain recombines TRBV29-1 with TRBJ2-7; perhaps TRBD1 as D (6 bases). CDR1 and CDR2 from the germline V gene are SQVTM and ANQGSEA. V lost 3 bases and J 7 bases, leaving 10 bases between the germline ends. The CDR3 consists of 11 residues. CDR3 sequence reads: CSVESGVEQYF. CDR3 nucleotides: TGCAGCGTTGAGTCAGGGGTAGAGCAGTACTTC.

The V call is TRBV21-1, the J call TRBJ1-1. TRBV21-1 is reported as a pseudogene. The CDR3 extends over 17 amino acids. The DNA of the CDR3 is TGTGCCAGCAGCAAAGGGGTGGGGAGGGTGGGGGACACTGAAGCTTTCTTT. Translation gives CASSKGVGRVGDTEAFF.